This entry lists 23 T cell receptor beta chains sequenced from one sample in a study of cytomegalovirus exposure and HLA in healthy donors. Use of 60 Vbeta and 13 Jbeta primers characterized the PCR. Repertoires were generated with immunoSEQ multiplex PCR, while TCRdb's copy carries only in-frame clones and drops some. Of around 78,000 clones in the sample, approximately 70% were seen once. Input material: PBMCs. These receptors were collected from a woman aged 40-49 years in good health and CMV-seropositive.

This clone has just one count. CDR3 nucleotides: TGTGCCAGCAGTGGTGTAGCGGGAGGGTCCCACGAGCAGTACTTC. It encodes CASSGVAGGSHEQYF. The chain uses TRBV6-1 and TRBJ2-7; the match to TRBD2 covers 11 bases. Trimming took 4 bases from V and 5 from J; bases not matched to a gene: 7. The germline V gene has CDR1 MNHNS and CDR2 SASEGT. This CDR3 spans 15 amino acids.

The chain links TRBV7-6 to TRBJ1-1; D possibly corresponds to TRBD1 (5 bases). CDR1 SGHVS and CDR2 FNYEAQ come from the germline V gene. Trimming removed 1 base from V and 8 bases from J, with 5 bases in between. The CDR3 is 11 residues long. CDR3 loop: CASSLGTEAFF. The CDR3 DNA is TGTGCCAGCAGCTTAGGGACAGAAGCTTTCTTT.

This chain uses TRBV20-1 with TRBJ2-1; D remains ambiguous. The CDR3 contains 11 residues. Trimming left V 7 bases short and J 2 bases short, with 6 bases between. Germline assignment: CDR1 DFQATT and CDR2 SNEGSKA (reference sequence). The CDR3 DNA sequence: TGCAGTGGTGAGGCCTACAATGAGCAGTTCTTC. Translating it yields CSGEAYNEQFF.

This chain's CDR3 is CASSRTVQETQYF. The DNA for the CDR3 is TGTGCCAGCAGCCGGACAGTACAAGAGACCCAGTACTTC. The rearrangement links TRBV7-2 to TRBJ2-5, with TRBD1 as a possible D gene (6 bases). CDR1 and CDR2 from the germline V gene are SGHTA and FQGNSA. Trimming took off 5 bases at V and 2 bases at J, with 9 bases between the two ends. The CDR3 totals 13 residues.

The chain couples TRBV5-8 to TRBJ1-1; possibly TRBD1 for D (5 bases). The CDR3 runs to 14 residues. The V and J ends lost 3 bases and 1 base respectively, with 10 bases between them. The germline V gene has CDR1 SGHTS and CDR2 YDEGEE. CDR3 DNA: TGTGCCAGCAGCTGGGGTGACAGGAACACTGAAGCTTTCTTT. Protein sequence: CASSWGDRNTEAFF. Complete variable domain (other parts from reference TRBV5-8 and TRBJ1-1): EAGVTQSPTHLIKTRGQQATLRCSPISGHTSVYWYQQALGLGLQFLLWYDEGEERNRGNFPPRFSGRQFPNYSSELNVNALELEDSALYLCASSWGDRNTEAFFGQGTRLTVV.

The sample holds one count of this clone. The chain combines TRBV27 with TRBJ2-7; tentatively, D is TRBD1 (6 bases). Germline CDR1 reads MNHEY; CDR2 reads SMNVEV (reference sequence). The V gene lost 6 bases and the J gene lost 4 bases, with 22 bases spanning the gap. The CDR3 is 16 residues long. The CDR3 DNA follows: TGTGCCAGCAGCACACCCCGAACAGGGTTGAGATACGAGCAGTACTTC. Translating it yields CASSTPRTGLRYEQYF.

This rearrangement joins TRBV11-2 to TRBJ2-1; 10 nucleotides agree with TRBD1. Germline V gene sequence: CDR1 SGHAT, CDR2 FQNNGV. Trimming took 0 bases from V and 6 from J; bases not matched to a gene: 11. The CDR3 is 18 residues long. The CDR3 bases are TGTGCCAGCAGCTTAGATCTACGGAGGACAGGGGGACCCAATGAGCAGTTCTTC. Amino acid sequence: CASSLDLRRTGGPNEQFF.

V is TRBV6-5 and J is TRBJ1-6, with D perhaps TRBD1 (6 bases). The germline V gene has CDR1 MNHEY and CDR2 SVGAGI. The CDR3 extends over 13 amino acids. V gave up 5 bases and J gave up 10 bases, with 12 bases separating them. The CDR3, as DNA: TGTGCCAGCAGTAAAGGGGGACGATCACCCCTCCACTTT. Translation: CASSKGGRSPLHF.

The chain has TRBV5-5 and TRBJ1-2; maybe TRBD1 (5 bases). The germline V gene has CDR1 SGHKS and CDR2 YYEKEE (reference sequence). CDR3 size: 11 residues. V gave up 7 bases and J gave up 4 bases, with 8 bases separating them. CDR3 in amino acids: CASGGTYGYTF. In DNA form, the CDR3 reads TGTGCCAGCGGCGGGACCTATGGCTACACCTTC.

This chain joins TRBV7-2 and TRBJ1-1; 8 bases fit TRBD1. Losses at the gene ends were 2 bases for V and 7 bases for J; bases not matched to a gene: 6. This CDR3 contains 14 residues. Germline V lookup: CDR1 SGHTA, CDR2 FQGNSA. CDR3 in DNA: TGTGCCAGCAGCTTAAACGGACAGGGTTATGAAGCTTTCTTT. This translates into CASSLNGQGYEAFF.

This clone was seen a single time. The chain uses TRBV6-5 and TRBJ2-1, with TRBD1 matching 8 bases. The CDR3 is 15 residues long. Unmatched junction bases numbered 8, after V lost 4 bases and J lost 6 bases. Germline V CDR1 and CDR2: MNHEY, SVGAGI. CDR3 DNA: TGTGCCAGCAGTTTAGCAGGGGGCCTGAGCAATGAGCAGTTCTTC. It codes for CASSLAGGLSNEQFF.

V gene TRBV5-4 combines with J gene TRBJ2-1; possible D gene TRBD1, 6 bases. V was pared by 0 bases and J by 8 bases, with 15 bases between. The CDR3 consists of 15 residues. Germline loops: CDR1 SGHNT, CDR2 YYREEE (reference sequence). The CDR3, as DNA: TGTGCCAGCAGCTTGGCCAAGGTAGGGGGTGATGAGCAGTTCTTC. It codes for CASSLAKVGGDEQFF.

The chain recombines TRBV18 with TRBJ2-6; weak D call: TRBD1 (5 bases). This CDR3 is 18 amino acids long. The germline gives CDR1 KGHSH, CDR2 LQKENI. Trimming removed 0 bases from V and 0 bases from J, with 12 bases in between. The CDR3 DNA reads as TGTGCCAGCTCACCACCGATGGCAGGGCGCTCTGGGGCCAACGTCCTGACTTTC. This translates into CASSPPMAGRSGANVLTF.

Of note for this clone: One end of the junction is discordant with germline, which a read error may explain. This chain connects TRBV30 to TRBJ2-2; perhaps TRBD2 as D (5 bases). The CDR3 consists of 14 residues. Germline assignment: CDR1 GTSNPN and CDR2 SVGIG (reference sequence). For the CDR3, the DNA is TGTGCCTGGAGTGCACTTGGTCCCACCGGGAAGCTGTTTTTT. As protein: CAWSALGPTGKLFF.

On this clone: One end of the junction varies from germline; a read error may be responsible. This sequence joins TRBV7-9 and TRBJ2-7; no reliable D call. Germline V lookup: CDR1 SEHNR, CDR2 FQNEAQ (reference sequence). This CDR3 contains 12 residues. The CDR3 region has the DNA TGTTCCAGCAGCTTCCAGTCCTACGAGCAGTACTTC. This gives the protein CSSSFQSYEQYF.

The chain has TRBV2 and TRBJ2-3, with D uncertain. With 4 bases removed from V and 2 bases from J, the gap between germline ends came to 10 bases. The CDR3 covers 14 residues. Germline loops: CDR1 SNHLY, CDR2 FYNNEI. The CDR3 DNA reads TGTGCCAGCAGTGTAAAATTAATCACAGATACGCAGTATTTT. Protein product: CASSVKLITDTQYF.

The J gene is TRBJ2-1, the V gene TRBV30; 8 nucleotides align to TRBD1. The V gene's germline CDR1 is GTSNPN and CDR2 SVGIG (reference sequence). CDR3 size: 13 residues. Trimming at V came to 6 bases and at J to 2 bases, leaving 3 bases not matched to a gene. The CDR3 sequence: CACLQGAYNEQFF. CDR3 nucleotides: TGTGCCTGCTTACAGGGGGCCTACAATGAGCAGTTCTTC.

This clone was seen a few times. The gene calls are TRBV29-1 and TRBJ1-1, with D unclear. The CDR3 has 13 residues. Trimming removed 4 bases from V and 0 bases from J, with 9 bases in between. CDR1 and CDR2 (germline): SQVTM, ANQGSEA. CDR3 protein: CSVVPNMNTEAFF. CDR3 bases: TGCAGCGTTGTTCCGAACATGAACACTGAAGCTTTCTTT.

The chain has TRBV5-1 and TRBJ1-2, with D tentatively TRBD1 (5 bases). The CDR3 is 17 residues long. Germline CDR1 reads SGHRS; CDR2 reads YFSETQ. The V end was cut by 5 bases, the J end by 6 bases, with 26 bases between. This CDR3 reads CASRDAIFDSLGDGYTF. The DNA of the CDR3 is TGCGCCAGCAGGGATGCTATCTTCGACAGTCTCGGCGATGGCTACACCTTC.

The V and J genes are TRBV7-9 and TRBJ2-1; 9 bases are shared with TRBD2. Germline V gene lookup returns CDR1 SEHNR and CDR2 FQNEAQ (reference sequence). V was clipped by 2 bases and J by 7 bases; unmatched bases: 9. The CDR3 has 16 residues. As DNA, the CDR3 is TGTGCCAGCAGCTTACTGACTAGCGGAGGATATAATGAGCAGTTCTTC. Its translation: CASSLLTSGGYNEQFF.

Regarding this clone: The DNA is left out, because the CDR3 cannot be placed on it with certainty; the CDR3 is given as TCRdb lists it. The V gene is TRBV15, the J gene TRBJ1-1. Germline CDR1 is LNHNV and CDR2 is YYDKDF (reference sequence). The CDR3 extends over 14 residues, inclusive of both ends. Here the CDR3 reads CATSSSSVGTEAFF.

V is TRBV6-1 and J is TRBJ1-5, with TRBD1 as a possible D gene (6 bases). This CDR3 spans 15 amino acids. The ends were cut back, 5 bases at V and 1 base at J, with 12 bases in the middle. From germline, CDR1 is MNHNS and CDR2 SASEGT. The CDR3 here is CASSTTGPSNQPQHF. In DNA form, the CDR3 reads TGTGCCAGCAGTACGACAGGTCCAAGCAATCAGCCCCAGCATTTT.

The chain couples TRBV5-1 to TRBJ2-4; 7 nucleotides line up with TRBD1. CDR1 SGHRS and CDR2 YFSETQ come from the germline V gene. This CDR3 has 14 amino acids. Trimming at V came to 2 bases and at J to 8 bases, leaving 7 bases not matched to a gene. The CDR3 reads CASSLELGTDIQYF. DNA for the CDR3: TGCGCCAGCAGCTTAGAATTAGGGACAGACATTCAGTACTTC.